This is a list of T cell receptor beta chains from one sample in a study of Ad26.COV2.S vaccination and SARS-CoV-2 variants. TCRdb's table, derived via immunoSEQ multiplex PCR, lists solely in-frame clones and lacks some. The sample yields about 350,000 clones, approximately 86% seen once. The specimen was peripheral blood, collected in a trial of Ad26.COV2.S vaccine versus placebo. Every receptor here comes from a person between 18 and 59 years old who received the Ad26.COV2.S COVID-19 vaccine or a placebo. The CDR3 runs from the conserved cysteine through the conserved F or W. The D gene is left open where the match is weak. Size tells how often a clone was seen (once, few, many) or the class of an expanded clone, and some rows leave it out.

TRBV7-8	-	TRBJ2-5	-	TGTGCCAGCGGCTACAACCAAGGGCAAGAGACCCAGTACTTC	CASGYNQGQETQYF
TRBV5-1	TRBD1	TRBJ1-5	-	TGCGCCAGCAGCTCCGGGACAGATAGCAATCAGCCCCAGCATTTT	CASSSGTDSNQPQHF
TRBV10-3	TRBD2	TRBJ2-3	-	TGTGCCATCAGTTGGGCGGGGGGCCACACAGATACGCAGTATTTT	CAISWAGGHTDTQYF
TRBV27	-	TRBJ2-7	-	TGTGCCAGCAGCTCCTCTTTGGGGGGCCACGAGCAGTACTTC	CASSSSLGGHEQYF
TRBV7-2	TRBD1	TRBJ1-4	-	TGTGCCAGCAGCCCCCGACAGGGGGCAGGGACTAATGAAAAACTGTTTTTT	CASSPRQGAGTNEKLFF
TRBV3-1/TRBV3-2	-	TRBJ2-7	once	TGTGCCAGCAGCCAAGATGGGGGTTACGAGCAGTACTTC	CASSQDGGYEQYF
TRBV10-3	TRBD2	TRBJ2-1	-	TGTGCCACGTTCGGGGGGGCAGGCAATGAGCAGTTCTTC	CATFGGAGNEQFF
TRBV30	-	TRBJ1-2	-	TGTGCCTGGAGTCCCGGGGGAGTGGATGGCTACACCTTC	CAWSPGGVDGYTF
TRBV11-2	-	TRBJ2-7	-	TGTGCCAGCAGCCCCCCCGCCGCAGTTCCCTCCTACGAGCAGTACTTC	CASSPPAAVPSYEQYF
TRBV24-1	-	TRBJ2-7	-	TGTGCCACCAGTGATTTATTAGGTTACGAGCAGTACTTC	CATSDLLGYEQYF
TRBV4-3	-	TRBJ2-1	-	TGCGCCAGCAGCCAATCTTGGGGACCTTCAGGGAGTGAGCAGTTCTTC	CASSQSWGPSGSEQFF
TRBV3-1/TRBV3-2	-	TRBJ1-2	-	TGTGCCAGCAGCCAAGATTCAGGAATTAACTATGGCTACACCTTC	CASSQDSGINYGYTF
TRBV5-1	-	TRBJ2-3	-	TGCGCCAGCAGCTTGGGGGTTAGCGGAGATACGCAGTATTTT	CASSLGVSGDTQYF
TRBV14	TRBD2	TRBJ2-2	-	TGTGCCAGCAGCCAACTCGGGGGGGCACCCGGGGAGCTGTTTTTT	CASSQLGGAPGELFF
TRBV20-1	TRBD1	TRBJ2-2	-	TGCAGTGCTAGTCTACAGGGGTACACCGGGGAGCTGTTTTTT	CSASLQGYTGELFF
TRBV24-1	TRBD1	TRBJ2-3	-	TGTGCCACCTCGAGGGGGCAAAGCACAGATACGCAGTATTTT	CATSRGQSTDTQYF
TRBV3-1/TRBV3-2	-	TRBJ1-4	-	TGTGCCAGCAGCCATAGCCCCACAAGGCCTAATGAAAAACTGTTTTTT	CASSHSPTRPNEKLFF
TRBV3-1/TRBV3-2	-	TRBJ2-1	-	TGTGCCAGCAGCCAAGAGGGACTCGGAAAATACAATGAGCAGTTCTTC	CASSQEGLGKYNEQFF
TRBV19	-	TRBJ1-5	-	TGTGCCAGTAGTTGGGGGGTTTTTAGCAATCAGCCCCAGCATTTT	CASSWGVFSNQPQHF
TRBV3-1/TRBV3-2	-	TRBJ2-7	-	TGTGCCAGCAGCCAAGATTTGCTCGGCAGGTGGATCTCCTACGAGCAGTACTTC	CASSQDLLGRWISYEQYF
TRBV14	-	TRBJ2-7	-	TGTGCCAGCAGCCGCAACCGGGACACTTACTACGAGCAGTACTTC	CASSRNRDTYYEQYF
TRBV28	TRBD1	TRBJ1-5	-	TGTGCCAGCAGGAACACAGGGGAGGTGAGGCCCCAGCATTTT	CASRNTGEVRPQHF
TRBV7-2	TRBD1	TRBJ2-7	once	TGTGCCAGCACCCTAGTGGGACAGGGGGCCGTCCACGAGCAGTACTTC	CASTLVGQGAVHEQYF
TRBV7-9	-	TRBJ1-1	-	TGTGCCAGCAGCTTAGCACAGGGTCTTGAAGCTTTCTTT	CASSLAQGLEAFF
TRBV6-1	-	TRBJ2-1	once	TGTGCCAGCAGTGAAGTGGAACGGATTGAGCAGTTCTTC	CASSEVERIEQFF
TRBV27	TRBD1	TRBJ2-7	-	TGTGCCAGCAGTTGGTCCCGGGACAGGGAGAATCCCTACGAGCAGTACTTC	CASSWSRDRENPYEQYF
TRBV2	-	TRBJ1-4	-	TGTGCCAGCGGCGCTAGGGCATCAGAAAAACTGTTTTTT	CASGARASEKLFF
TRBV7-2	-	TRBJ1-5	few	TGTGCCAGCAGCTTAGTCGGGGTGGGGCAGCCCCAGCATTTT	CASSLVGVGQPQHF
TRBV5-4	-	TRBJ2-5	-	TGTGCCAGCAGCCTCGGAAGGGGACAAGAGACCCAGTACTTC	CASSLGRGQETQYF
TRBV28	-	TRBJ1-2	-	TGTGCCAGCAGTTTGCCCGAATCGGCAGGGCCTGGTGGCTACACCTTC	CASSLPESAGPGGYTF
TRBV7-2	TRBD1	TRBJ2-5	once	TGTGCCAGCAGCACCGCCCAAGGACAGGGGCAGACCCAGTACTTC	CASSTAQGQGQTQYF
TRBV7-8	-	TRBJ1-1	-	TGTGCCAGCAGCTTATTAGAACAGCCAAACACTGAAGCTTTCTTT	CASSLLEQPNTEAFF
TRBV5-1	-	TRBJ2-7	-	TGCGCCAGCAGCACTGGACTACCCGGCTACGAGCAGTACTTC	CASSTGLPGYEQYF
TRBV6-4	-	TRBJ2-6	-	TGTGCCAGCAGTGAATCGGGGGCGTCTGGGGCCAACGTCCTGACTTTC	CASSESGASGANVLTF
TRBV4-3	-	TRBJ2-2	once	TGCGCCAGCAGCCAAGATGCTCGGGACTTGAGGGTCGGGGAGCTGTTTTTT	CASSQDARDLRVGELFF
TRBV19	-	TRBJ2-1	few	TGTGCCAGTAGTAACTGGCAGGGCAATAATGAGCAGTTCTTC	CASSNWQGNNEQFF
TRBV24-1	TRBD2	TRBJ2-1	-	TGTGCCACCAGTGATCCAGCGGGGGCCTACTCCTACAATGAGCAGTTCTTC	CATSDPAGAYSYNEQFF
TRBV7-9	TRBD1	TRBJ1-1	-	TGTGCCAGCAGCTTGACAGGGGGAATGAGCACTGAAGCTTTCTTT	CASSLTGGMSTEAFF
TRBV12-3/TRBV12-4	-	TRBJ1-6	-	TGTGCCAGCAGTTTAGGGGCAAATTCACCCCTCCACTTT	CASSLGANSPLHF
TRBV25-1	-	TRBJ2-7	-	TGTGCCAGCAGTCCACCGCGTTCGCGGGAGCAGTACTTC	CASSPPRSREQYF
TRBV7-8	TRBD2	TRBJ2-5	-	TGTGCCAGCAGCCAGGGGGGACTAGCGGGAGTATGGGGAGAGACCCAGTACTTC	CASSQGGLAGVWGETQYF
TRBV20-1	-	TRBJ2-2	-	TGCAGTGCTAGTCGGGGAGGGGGGACGTCCGGGGAGCTGTTTTTT	CSASRGGGTSGELFF
TRBV10-1	-	TRBJ1-1	-	TGCGCCAGCAGTGCCGGACAGTTGAACACTGAAGCTTTCTTT	CASSAGQLNTEAFF
TRBV28	TRBD2	TRBJ2-3	-	TGTGCCACCCTCGCATCGGGGGGGGCAGATACGCAGTATTTT	CATLASGGADTQYF
TRBV4-3	TRBD1	TRBJ1-2	-	TGCGCCAGCAGCCGCCAAGGTGGGACAGGGGATTCCTACACCTTC	CASSRQGGTGDSYTF
TRBV20-1	TRBD2	TRBJ2-3	-	TGCAGTGCTAGTGGGCGGGGGAGAGATACGCAGTATTTT	CSASGRGRDTQYF
TRBV12-3/TRBV12-4	-	TRBJ1-2	once	TGTGCCAGCATGGGGGGCCCCTATGGCTACACCTTC	CASMGGPYGYTF
TRBV5-6	-	TRBJ1-2	once	TGTGCCAGCAGCTTGTATTCTTCCTTCACCTTC	CASSLYSSFTF
TRBV6-2/TRBV6-3	-	TRBJ2-1	-	TGTGCCAGCAGTTACGGCCGGACCGAGCAGTTCTTC	CASSYGRTEQFF
TRBV9	TRBD1	TRBJ2-3	-	TGTGCCAGCAGCGTTACCGGGACAGTAACAGATACGCAGTATTTT	CASSVTGTVTDTQYF
TRBV30	-	TRBJ1-3	-	TGTGCCTGGAGTGGGCAGGGAAACACCATATATTTT	CAWSGQGNTIYF